This T cell receptor beta chain was sequenced for a study of Graves' ophthalmopathy and Graves' hyperthyroidism (dated by TCRdb to between 2018 and 2020). Study-level background: Peripheral blood samples were taken at the time of initial diagnosis, before any treatment was given. To explore V-J signatures distinguishing ophthalmopathy from hyperthyroidism, a discovery set of around 100 patients (roughly 44 ophthalmopathy, about 57 stable hyperthyroidism) was enrolled. The 75 to 100 discovery patients were randomly divided into training and test sets at a 7:3 ratio. For independent validation, a separate cohort was made up of 18 to 20 hyperthyroidism patients plus 17 patients who later progressed from hyperthyroidism to ophthalmopathy. In several hyperthyroidism patients, the T-cell repertoires found in thyroid tissue were compared with those found in blood. TCR beta repertoire signatures were used to distinguish Graves' ophthalmopathy from Graves' hyperthyroidism and to predict progression to ophthalmopathy. In total, approximately 130 blood samples were TCR-sequenced: around 42 ophthalmopathy, over 70 hyperthyroidism and about 17 hyperthyroidism-to-ophthalmopathy patients. After sampling, hyperthyroidism patients received methimazole starting at 30 mg daily, and ophthalmopathy patients received high-dose intravenous methylprednisolone.

Here is what the overall study found, with its caveats: Sample size was not predetermined statistically, and investigators were not blinded to group allocation. Most of the expanded thyroid clonotypes with a frequency above 0.001 were also detected in blood, and it was suggested that the thyroid immune response may be reflected by blood repertoires. In validation, the model predicted ophthalmopathy progression with 55% to 71% sensitivity and around 72% specificity; some twelve predicted patients were CT-confirmed with GO in a median of about 6.1 months. The 13-signature model separated ophthalmopathy from stable hyperthyroidism with roughly 88% sensitivity and around 84% specificity in cross-validation, and 80%/75% in the test set.

Hyperthyroidism was considered stable if no progression to ophthalmopathy occurred within 18 months of follow-up. Patients with hyperthyroidism were aged 18 to 65 years, had been newly diagnosed, and had a disease duration of less than 2 months. Anyone with other autoimmune diseases, uncontrolled infections, pregnancy or lactation was excluded from the study. Clinical symptoms, serum thyroxine, TRAb, thyroid ultrasound and orbital computed tomography formed the basis of the diagnosis. Ficoll-Paque density gradient centrifugation was used to isolate PBMCs from under 11 ml of fresh peripheral blood. Trizol reagent was used to extract the total RNA, and its quality was then checked on an Agilent 2100 Bioanalyzer. Compared with germline, V lacks 2 bases and J lacks 5 bases; bases without a gene match: 11. The CDR3 runs 16 residues from the cysteine to the phenylalanine. The entry retains the CDR3 DNA only, 48 bases that are in frame from base 1.

TCR beta CDR3 regions were amplified from RNA transcripts for repertoire sequencing. The first round was an RT-PCR using HTBI primers with the Qiagen OneStep RT-PCR kit, and this first round was followed by a second-round multiplex PCR, then size selection and purification. Sequencing of the libraries was carried out on an Illumina HiSeq2000 in paired-end mode with 100 bp reads. On the authors' methods: SOAPnuke was used for read processing, and reads with adapters, uncalled bases, a mean Phred below 15, or no exact constant-primer or identifier match were discarded. COPE v1.2.5 was used to merge the high-quality paired reads. Each unique nucleotide sequence was treated as a clonotype, and MiTCR v1.1 was used to align the clonotypes to the IMGT TRB V, D and J references. Only V-J combinations with frequency above 0.0001 were analysed, covering approximately 99% of repertoires. A TCR clonal expansion and chaos score per V-J combination was defined as the ratio of F50 clonal expansion to chaos observed in the TCRdist matrix. Features were reduced by Welch's t-statistics and random forest to around 14 V-J combinations, which fed a naive Bayes classifier. The similarity between thyroid and blood repertoires was quantified using the Morisita-Horn index. The raw public reads went through TCRdb reprocessing: fastp at Q25, MiXCR clone calling, in-frame beta chains kept. Identical CDR3 protein sequences are pooled into one entry, listed with their most common genes and DNA. TCRdb assigned the V and J calls; the authors' analysis was not used. A total of approximately 380,000 distinct CDR3 sequences appear in this sample, approximately 21% of them only once. The ten top clones hold roughly 3% of the sample.

Note on this clonotype: The specificity of this receptor is unknown. No base quality values were provided; no much bigger clone lies one nucleotide off.

The V and J genes are TRBV12-3 or TRBV12-4 and TRBJ2-5; 7 junctional bases match TRBD2. The sequencing input was peripheral blood. The sequence came from a woman between 18 and 30 years old with stable Graves' hyperthyroidism. Donor details come from another sample of the same person, matched by shared clones. For the CDR3, the sequence is CASSLRSGHARETQYF. The DNA is TGTGCCAGCAGTTTACGTAGCGGGCACGCGAGGGAGACCCAGTACTTC.